Listed below are T cell receptor beta chains from one sample, sequenced in a study of shared clonotypes between healthy human individuals. Data came from immunoSEQ multiplex PCR; TCRdb stores just in-frame clones and leaves some out. The sample yields millions of clones, roughly 95% seen once. The source material was naive CD8+ T cells sorted from blood. The source is a man younger than 35 in good health. Both conserved end residues are part of each CDR3. D genes are given only for firm matches. Size values are once, few and many counts, or a class for expanded clones, and some rows have none.

clone_size d_call j_call v_call cdr3_nt cdr3_aa
- TRBD2 TRBJ2-7 TRBV7-6 TGTGCCAGCAGCCCAGCTGGGACTAGCGGGCCAAGCTCCTACGAGCAGTACTTC CASSPAGTSGPSSYEQYF
- - TRBJ2-7 TRBV29-1 TGCAGCGTAGTCCAGGGGTACGAGCAGTACTTC CSVVQGYEQYF
- - TRBJ1-5 TRBV2 TGTGCCAGCAGTGAGGGGTACCAGCCCCAGCATTTT CASSEGYQPQHF
- TRBD2 TRBJ2-7 TRBV7-2 TGTGCCAGCAGCTTAGCGAAGCTAGCGGGGCTCGTCGACGAGCAGTACTTC CASSLAKLAGLVDEQYF
- TRBD1 TRBJ1-6 TRBV30 TGTGCCTGGAGCCCGGGACAGGGCTATTCACCCCTCCACTTT CAWSPGQGYSPLHF
- TRBD2 TRBJ2-7 TRBV2 TGTGCCAGCGGGATCGGGGGGTCAGGCTACGAGCAGTACTTC CASGIGGSGYEQYF
- TRBD1 TRBJ1-5 TRBV5-1 TGCGCCAGCAGCCAGACAGGGGGCACAGCTCAGCCCCAGCATTTT CASSQTGGTAQPQHF
- - TRBJ1-1 TRBV29-1 TGCAGCGTTGAAGGGGTTGCTGAAGCTTTCTTT CSVEGVAEAFF
once TRBD1 TRBJ1-5 TRBV27 TGTGCCAGCAGCCCTCGGGACAGGGCGGGCAATCAGCCCCAGCATTTT CASSPRDRAGNQPQHF
- - TRBJ2-3 TRBV4-1 TGCGCCAGCAGCCACCTTGGACCGGCGGATACGCAGTATTTT CASSHLGPADTQYF
- TRBD1 TRBJ2-7 TRBV23-1 TGCGCCAGCAGTCAACGGGACAGGACCACCTACGAGCAGTACTTC CASSQRDRTTYEQYF
- - TRBJ2-7 TRBV7-9 TGTGCCAGCAGCTCGGACATGCTCGACGAGCAGTACTTC CASSSDMLDEQYF
- TRBD1 TRBJ2-7 TRBV28 TGTGCCAGCAGTTTACCCCCGCGGACAGGGGACTACGAGCAGTACTTC CASSLPPRTGDYEQYF
- TRBD1 TRBJ1-6 TRBV4-1 TGCGCCAGCAGCCAGGGAGGGGGCGACGGCTATAATTCACCCCTCCACTTT CASSQGGGDGYNSPLHF
few TRBD2 TRBJ2-1 TRBV5-4 TGTGCCAGCAGCTTGGAACTAGCGGGAAAATTCTTC CASSLELAGKFF
- - TRBJ1-1 TRBV6-5 TGTGCCAGCAGTTACAGGGCAGAGACTGAAGCTTTCTTT CASSYRAETEAFF
- TRBD1 TRBJ1-2 TRBV27 TGTGCCAGCAGTTTATCGGAGGACAGGAACTATGGCTACACCTTC CASSLSEDRNYGYTF
- TRBD2 TRBJ2-7 TRBV28 TGTGCCAGCACTCCACTAGCGGGGCTTGGGGAGCAGTACTTC CASTPLAGLGEQYF
- - TRBJ1-4 TRBV30 TGTGCCTGGAGAGACGGTGGTGGTGAAAAACTGTTTTTT CAWRDGGGEKLFF
- TRBD1 TRBJ2-7 TRBV7-6 TGTGCCAGCAGCTTATGGGACAGGGGTAACGAGCAGTACTTC CASSLWDRGNEQYF
- TRBD2 TRBJ2-3 TRBV10-3 TGTGCCATCTCACATCCCGGGGGGGGAACAGATACGCAGTATTTT CAISHPGGGTDTQYF
- - TRBJ2-2 TRBV29-1 TGCAGCGTTTGGGGCGGCGACACCGGGGAGCTGTTTTTT CSVWGGDTGELFF
- - TRBJ1-1 TRBV7-9 TGTGCCAGCACCACGTGGGAAACTGAAGCTTTCTTT CASTTWETEAFF
- TRBD1 TRBJ1-1 TRBV27 TGTGCCAGCAGACCGGGAACAGGGGGCCCGAACACTGAAGCTTTCTTT CASRPGTGGPNTEAFF
- - TRBJ1-6 TRBV19 TGTGCCAGTACCGATCGACGGGACTATAATTCACCCCTCCACTTT CASTDRRDYNSPLHF
- TRBD1 TRBJ1-5 TRBV2 TGTGCCAGCAGTGAATTACAGACGACAGGGAATCAGCCCCAGCATTTT CASSELQTTGNQPQHF
- - TRBJ2-1 TRBV18 TGTGCCAGCTCCGACGTAAGAGGGAATGAGCAGTTCTTC CASSDVRGNEQFF
- TRBD1 TRBJ2-7 TRBV4-1 TGCGCCAGCAGCATAAGGACAGGGGAGTACGAGCAGTACTTC CASSIRTGEYEQYF
- TRBD2 TRBJ2-1 TRBV2 TGTGCCAGCAGTGAACAGCCACTAGCGGGAAACGACAATGAGCAGTTCTTC CASSEQPLAGNDNEQFF
- - TRBJ1-4 TRBV9 TGTGCCAGCAGCGTAGGGGAAAAACTGTTTTTT CASSVGEKLFF
- - TRBJ2-1 TRBV6-5 TGTGCCAGCAGTTCTTTCGGGGCTCGAAATGAGCAGTTCTTC CASSSFGARNEQFF
- - TRBJ2-5 TRBV5-6 TGTGCCAGCAGCTCGCCGGGCCTCGAGTTGGAGACCCAGTACTTC CASSSPGLELETQYF